One sample yielded the 29 T cell receptor beta chains listed below, sequenced in a study of blood T cell repertoires in COVID-19. Some clones are missing from TCRdb's copy, which holds only in-frame ones; the method was immunoSEQ multiplex PCR. The sample records about 520,000 clones, 70% to 90% being singletons. The specimen sequenced was peripheral blood. These receptors all stem from a human donor in a cohort sampled during active COVID-19.

The J gene is TRBJ2-4, the V gene TRBV6-1; TRBD2 agrees at 11 bases. Germline lookup yields CDR1 MNHNS and CDR2 SASEGT. The V gene end was trimmed by 2 bases and the J gene end by 9 bases; junction bases not matched to a gene: 3. The CDR3 totals 14 residues. Here the CDR3 reads CASSEMLAGGIQYF. The CDR3 nucleotides read TGTGCCAGCAGTGAAATGCTAGCGGGGGGCATTCAGTACTTC.

The chain recombines TRBV6-6 with TRBJ1-2; D may be TRBD1 (6 bases). V was cut by 5 bases and J by 7 bases, with 14 bases left in between. The germline V gene encodes CDR1 MNHNY and CDR2 SVGAGI (reference sequence). This CDR3 comprises 13 residues. CDR3 sequence reads: CASSDPGARGYTF. The DNA of the CDR3 is TGTGCCAGCAGTGACCCAGGGGCGCGTGGCTACACCTTC.

V and J are TRBV19 and TRBJ1-5, with D tentatively TRBD1 (6 bases). This CDR3 contains 16 residues. Looked up from germline, CDR1 is LNHDA and CDR2 is SQIVND (reference sequence). Trimming removed 5 bases at V and 1 base at J, with 15 bases between. CDR3 loop: CASSLQGTGSNQPQHF. CDR3 coding DNA: TGTGCCAGTAGTTTACAGGGTACGGGAAGCAATCAGCCCCAGCATTTT.

V and J are TRBV25-1 and TRBJ1-4, with D possibly TRBD1 on 5 matching bases. The germline CDR1 and CDR2 sequences are MGHDK and SYGVNS. V lost 4 bases, J lost 7 bases, and 10 bases lay in between. The CDR3 contains 13 residues. CDR3 residues: CASSVQGGEKLFF. Written as DNA, the CDR3 is TGTGCCAGCAGTGTCCAGGGTGGTGAAAAACTGTTTTTT.

This chain links TRBV5-1 with TRBJ2-3, with 7 bases aligning to TRBD2. The CDR3 has 20 residues. Trimming removed 0 bases from V and 0 bases from J; junction bases left unmatched: 16. Germline V gives CDR1 SGHRS, CDR2 YFSETQ. Here the CDR3 reads CASSLGRAWLAEPSTDTQYF. The CDR3 DNA is TGCGCCAGCAGCTTGGGGAGGGCTTGGCTAGCGGAGCCTAGCACAGATACGCAGTATTTT.

The J gene is TRBJ1-1, the V gene TRBV5-8, with D uncertain. V dropped 4 bases and J dropped 8 bases, with 9 bases sitting between them. Germline V gene data show CDR1 as SGHTS and CDR2 as YDEGEE. This CDR3 comprises 11 residues. CDR3: CASSPTREAFF. CDR3 DNA: TGTGCCAGCAGCCCCACTAGGGAAGCTTTCTTT.

The rearrangement uses TRBV28 and TRBJ1-2; TRBD1 matches at 8 bases. Germline CDR1 reads MDHEN; CDR2 reads SYDVKM. The CDR3 is 15 amino acids. With 5 bases clipped from V and 7 bases from J, the junction kept 12 bases outside the gene matches. In DNA, the CDR3 is TGTGCCAGCAGTCCCAACGGACAGGGAAGGGGTGGCTACACCTTC. It is translated as CASSPNGQGRGGYTF.

The count of this clone is one. The V and J genes are TRBV25-1 and TRBJ1-1, with 10 bases identical to TRBD1. This CDR3 is 17 amino acids long. The germline V gene encodes CDR1 MGHDK and CDR2 SYGVNS. Losses at the gene ends were 1 base for V and 4 bases for J; bases not matched to a gene: 9. The CDR3 protein is CASSEFLLGQGGTEAFF. DNA of the CDR3: TGTGCCAGCAGTGAATTTCTCTTAGGACAGGGGGGCACTGAAGCTTTCTTT.

This clone was seen a single time. J is TRBJ1-1 and V is TRBV19; D possibly corresponds to TRBD1 (6 bases). The CDR3 length is 15 residues. With 5 bases removed from V and 5 bases from J, the gap between germline ends came to 18 bases. CDR1 LNHDA and CDR2 SQIVND come from the germline V gene (reference sequence). CDR3 amino acids: CASSPPTGRVTEAFF. The CDR3 DNA reads TGTGCCAGTAGTCCGCCCACAGGGCGGGTTACTGAAGCTTTCTTT.

The chain combines TRBV19 with TRBJ1-2, with 10 nucleotides matching TRBD1. After removal of 2 bases from V and 0 bases from J, the junction contained 12 bases not matched to a gene. The CDR3 totals 19 residues. Per the germline V gene, CDR1 is LNHDA and CDR2 is SQIVND (reference sequence). The CDR3 coding sequence is TGTGCCAGTAGTATACAAATTACCGGGACAGGGGCCGCTAACTATGGCTACACCTTC. The encoded protein is CASSIQITGTGAANYGYTF.

V and J are TRBV7-9 and TRBJ1-4; TRBD1 aligns across 9 bases. CDR3 length: 14 amino acids. The V gene's germline CDR1 is SEHNR and CDR2 FQNEAQ (reference sequence). V gave up 7 bases and J gave up 5 bases; unmatched junction bases: 5. In DNA, the CDR3 is TGTGCCAGCAACCGGGGGACAGGGAATGAAAAACTGTTTTTT. Protein: CASNRGTGNEKLFF. The whole variable domain, remainder taken from reference TRBV7-9 and TRBJ1-4, is DTGVSQNPRHKITKRGQNVTFRCDPISEHNRLYWYRQTLGQGPEFLTYFQNEAQLEKSRLLSDRFSAERPKGSFSTLEIQRTEQGDSAMYLCASNRGTGNEKLFFGSGTQLSVL.

This chain uses TRBV5-1 with TRBJ2-2; 8 bases map to TRBD1. Per the germline V gene, CDR1 is SGHRS and CDR2 is YFSETQ. CDR3 size: 15 residues. Losses at the gene ends were 5 bases for V and 2 bases for J; bases not matched to a gene: 5. CDR3 in DNA: TGCGCCAGCAGGGCGGGACAGGATAACACCGGGGAGCTGTTTTTT. Protein product: CASRAGQDNTGELFF.

The chain combines TRBV29-1 with TRBJ2-7; possible D gene TRBD1, 5 bases. In germline, CDR1 is SQVTM, CDR2 ANQGSEA. Trimming left V 7 bases short and J 2 bases short, with 12 bases between. This CDR3 has 12 residues. The chain's CDR3 is CSAVTDTYEQYF. The CDR3 DNA follows: TGCAGCGCCGTGACAGATACCTACGAGCAGTACTTC.

A few counts support this clone. This rearrangement joins TRBV4-1 to TRBJ1-5; D gene ambiguous. Germline assignment: CDR1 MGHRA and CDR2 YSYEKL. The V end was cut by 0 bases, the J end by 1 base, with 10 bases between. The CDR3 has 16 residues. The CDR3 here is CASSQESAGSNQPQHF. CDR3 sequence (DNA): TGCGCCAGCAGCCAAGAGTCTGCGGGGAGCAATCAGCCCCAGCATTTT.

Concerning this clone itself: Other nucleotide sequences in the sample specify the same CDR3. This chain links TRBV5-1 with TRBJ2-5, with 13 bases that match TRBD2. Germline V gene data show CDR1 as SGHRS and CDR2 as YFSETQ. Trimming at V came to 0 bases and at J to 5 bases, leaving 1 base not matched to a gene. The CDR3 runs to 15 residues. The CDR3, as DNA: TGCGCCAGCAGCTTGGGACTAGCGGGAGGTGAGACCCAGTACTTC. Translating gives CASSLGLAGGETQYF.

The V gene is TRBV19, the J gene TRBJ2-1; TRBD2 is a possible D gene (5 bases). CDR1 is LNHDA and CDR2 is SQIVND in the germline V gene (reference sequence). The CDR3 length is 13 residues. V lost 8 bases to trimming and J lost 0 bases, with 8 bases between them. The DNA for the CDR3 is TGTGCCAGTCGGGGTTACTCCTACAATGAGCAGTTCTTC. Its translation: CASRGYSYNEQFF.

V usage is TRBV5-1 and J usage is TRBJ2-6; 15 nucleotides align to TRBD2. V was clipped by 0 bases and J by 3 bases; unmatched bases: 1. The CDR3 covers 18 residues. CDR1 is SGHRS and CDR2 is YFSETQ in the germline V gene. The DNA of the CDR3 is TGCGCCAGCAGCTTGGGGACTAGCGGGAGGGATGGGGCCAACGTCCTGACTTTC. Amino acid sequence: CASSLGTSGRDGANVLTF. The complete variable domain, with remaining parts taken from reference TRBV5-1 and TRBJ2-6, reads KAGVTQTPRYLIKTRGQQVTLSCSPISGHRSVSWYQQTPGQGLQFLFEYFSETQRNKGNFPGRFSGRQFSNSRSEMNVSTLELGDSALYLCASSLGTSGRDGANVLTFGAGSRLTVL.

The V gene is TRBV5-1, the J gene TRBJ2-2; D uncertain. V lost 1 base to trimming and J lost 6 bases, with 13 bases between them. The CDR3 runs 15 residues. The germline CDR1 and CDR2 sequences are SGHRS and YFSETQ. The CDR3 nucleotides read TGCGCCAGCAGCTTGTCAGGTGGTAGTCCCGGGGAGCTGTTTTTT. Protein: CASSLSGGSPGELFF.

The rearrangement uses TRBV7-8 and TRBJ2-7, with TRBD2 identical over 8 bases. The germline V gene encodes CDR1 SGHVS and CDR2 FQNEAQ. J gave up 3 bases and V 1 base, and 5 bases lay outside the gene matches. This CDR3 region has 15 residues. The CDR3 reads CASSLVSGTLYEQYF. DNA for the CDR3: TGTGCCAGCAGCTTAGTTAGCGGGACCCTCTACGAGCAGTACTTC.

The V gene is TRBV2, the J gene TRBJ2-5, with 8 nucleotides matching TRBD2. The germline V gene encodes CDR1 SNHLY and CDR2 FYNNEI. The CDR3 extends over 16 amino acids. Losses at the gene ends were 11 bases for V and 1 base for J; bases not matched to a gene: 15. CDR3 nucleotides: TGTGCCGCAGTGGGGGGGGTAGCGGGGCCCCAAGAGACCCAGTACTTC. This codes for CAAVGGVAGPQETQYF.

The rearrangement links TRBV30 to TRBJ2-5; weak D call: TRBD1 (6 bases). Germline loops: CDR1 GTSNPN, CDR2 SVGIG (reference sequence). This CDR3 has 15 residues. The germline V and J ends were trimmed by 3 bases and 5 bases, with 19 bases remaining between them. CDR3 residues: CAWRRAGTPRETQYF. The CDR3 DNA sequence: TGTGCCTGGAGGCGAGCCGGGACACCAAGGGAGACCCAGTACTTC.

The V and J genes are TRBV5-1 and TRBJ2-1; D perhaps matches TRBD2 (5 bases). Germline assignment: CDR1 SGHRS and CDR2 YFSETQ. Between the trimmed V and J ends, which lost 0 bases and 6 bases, there was a span of 10 bases. This CDR3 comprises 14 residues. This CDR3 reads CASSLVSEGNEQFF. CDR3 bases: TGCGCCAGCAGCTTGGTTTCAGAGGGCAATGAGCAGTTCTTC. The full variable domain, rest sourced from reference TRBV5-1 and TRBJ2-1, is KAGVTQTPRYLIKTRGQQVTLSCSPISGHRSVSWYQQTPGQGLQFLFEYFSETQRNKGNFPGRFSGRQFSNSRSEMNVSTLELGDSALYLCASSLVSEGNEQFFGPGTRLTVL.

The gene calls are TRBV19 and TRBJ2-1; 7 positions agree with TRBD2. Germline CDR1 LNHDA, CDR2 SQIVND (reference sequence). V lost 1 base to trimming and J lost 3 bases; unmatched junction nucleotides: 6. The CDR3 is made up of 16 amino acids. The CDR3 protein is CASSIGGRAYYNEQFF. Here the CDR3 DNA reads TGTGCCAGTAGTATAGGGGGGAGGGCCTACTACAATGAGCAGTTCTTC.

The rearrangement joins TRBV30 to TRBJ2-7; 13 nucleotides match TRBD2. This CDR3 contains 17 residues. Looked up from germline, CDR1 is GTSNPN and CDR2 is SVGIG (reference sequence). With 4 bases clipped from V and 7 bases from J, the junction kept 16 bases outside the gene matches. DNA of the CDR3: TGTGCCTGGACCCCCCGGACTAGCGGGAGCATTGTTGGAGAGCAGTACTTC. As protein: CAWTPRTSGSIVGEQYF.

This clone has more than one count but fewer than ten. The rearrangement uses TRBV30 and TRBJ1-6; 8 positions match TRBD1. The CDR3 runs 13 residues. Germline loops: CDR1 GTSNPN, CDR2 SVGIG (reference sequence). The V and J ends lost 1 base and 9 bases, in that order; junction bases with no gene match: 2. CDR3 in DNA: TGTGCCTGGAGTGGGACAGGGCTTTCACCCCTCCACTTT. Protein product: CAWSGTGLSPLHF.

The rearrangement uses TRBV19 and TRBJ1-2, with no clear D. Germline-derived CDR1 and CDR2 are LNHDA and SQIVND (reference sequence). CDR3 length: 15 amino acids. V lost 5 bases to trimming and J lost 3 bases, with 16 bases between them. CDR3 bases: TGTGCCAGTAGTCTTATACCTTCACGGGACTATGGCTACACCTTC. The encoded protein is CASSLIPSRDYGYTF.

This clone came up a few times. The chain combines TRBV25-1 with TRBJ2-1; D gene uncertain. The germline V gene has CDR1 MGHDK and CDR2 SYGVNS. Trimming shortened V by 5 bases and J by 6 bases, and 5 bases separated the two germline ends. The CDR3 is made up of 11 amino acids. CDR3 coding DNA: TGTGCCAGCAGTCCTCTCAATGAGCAGTTCTTC. Its protein product is CASSPLNEQFF.

This chain links TRBV5-6 with TRBJ2-2; perhaps TRBD2 as D (6 bases). Germline V CDR1 and CDR2: SGHDT, YYEEEE. This CDR3 spans 16 amino acids. Between the trimmed V and J ends, which lost 4 bases and 2 bases, there was a span of 15 bases. CDR3: CASSAGTGVNTGELFF. The CDR3 DNA is TGTGCCAGCAGCGCCGGGACGGGAGTTAACACCGGGGAGCTGTTTTTT.

The chain is built from TRBV4-2 and TRBJ2-2; 11 bases fit TRBD2. V lost 6 bases to trimming and J lost 0 bases; unmatched junction nucleotides: 15. CDR3 length: 20 residues. Germline CDR1 LGHNA, CDR2 YNFKEQ. CDR3 sequence: CASSRAEVTSGSANTGELFF. Here the CDR3 DNA reads TGTGCCAGCAGTCGCGCAGAGGTAACTAGCGGGAGTGCGAACACCGGGGAGCTGTTTTTT.